The sequence of this T cell receptor (beta chain) was determined in a study of T cells in Graves' hyperthyroidism and ophthalmopathy. Study-level findings and limits: Clonotypes that were expanded in thyroid above 0.001 mostly appeared in blood too.

With 3 bases removed from V and 2 bases from J, the gap between germline ends came to 10 bases. Germline CDR1 MDHEN, CDR2 SYDVKM. The CDR3 is 14 residues long. Amplification of TCR beta CDR3 regions was performed using RNA transcripts as template. First-round RT-PCR of the TCR CDR3 relied on the HTBI primer set. A single record per CDR3 protein comes from TCRdb applying MiXCR to the multiplex PCR reads. The sample records roughly 640,000 distinct CDR3 sequences, 16% being singletons. This clonotype appeared many times. Its antigen is currently unknown. The TCR was taken from a woman aged 40-49 years with Graves' ophthalmopathy. The genes are TRBV28 and TRBJ1-1; no firm D call. The sample consisted of blood. The CDR3 here is CASSFKAANTEAFF. The DNA for the CDR3 is TGTGCCAGCAGTTTTAAGGCCGCAAACACTGAAGCTTTCTTT.